The following is a T cell receptor (beta chain) sequence with its context. This entry belongs to a study of control samples from healthy donors and cancer patients. V gave up 4 bases and J gave up 3 bases, with 16 bases separating them. Germline V lookup: CDR1 SGHRS, CDR2 YFSETQ. CDR3 length: 15 residues. Sequencing was performed with immunoSEQ multiplex PCR; in TCRdb, only in-frame clones are kept and a portion is missing. The sample gives about 120,000 clones, more than 75% of which show up once; around an eighth is in the top ten. This chain joins TRBV5-1 and TRBJ1-1; D possibly corresponds to TRBD1 (5 bases). Sequenced: blood. This clonotype originated in a man aged 25 to 40 in good health. This CDR3 reads CASSPLPGSHTEAFF. The CDR3 DNA is TGCGCCAGCAGCCCCTTGCCAGGGTCGCACACTGAAGCTTTCTTT. The full variable domain, its missing parts supplied by reference TRBV5-1 and TRBJ1-1, is KAGVTQTPRYLIKTRGQQVTLSCSPISGHRSVSWYQQTPGQGLQFLFEYFSETQRNKGNFPGRFSGRQFSNSRSEMNVSTLELGDSALYLCASSPLPGSHTEAFFGQGTRLTVV.